These 25 T cell receptor beta chains originate from one sample sequenced in a study of CD8+ T cells in alopecia areata. Reverse transcribed after extraction, RNA yielded cDNA as the sequencing template. Sequencing used immunoSEQ multiplex PCR; TCRdb keeps in-frame clones, though not all of them. The sample lists about 200,000 clones; around 60% were seen once. Treatment denoted: oral pan-JAK inhibitor, 5-10 mg twice daily. Here the sequenced sample was CD4+ T cells sorted from blood, taken at approximately week 50, from a patient treated with tofacitinib. All receptors come from a human donor with alopecia areata.

The V and J genes are TRBV5-4 and TRBJ2-7; a possible D gene is TRBD2 (6 bases). V dropped 4 bases and J dropped 2 bases, with 10 bases sitting between them. This CDR3 comprises 13 residues. The germline V gene encodes CDR1 SGHNT and CDR2 YYREEE (reference sequence). CDR3 nucleotide sequence: TGTGCCAGCAGCGGAGGGTCGGCCTACGAGCAGTACTTC. Translated, it gives CASSGGSAYEQYF.

The chain couples TRBV9 to TRBJ2-7, with D possibly TRBD2 on 6 matching bases. This CDR3 comprises 18 residues. Germline loops: CDR1 SGDLS, CDR2 YYNGEE. The ends were cut back, 0 bases at V and 5 bases at J, with 24 bases in the middle. CDR3 in amino acids: CASSVGVAAGRIRDEQYF. As DNA, the CDR3 is TGTGCCAGCAGCGTAGGCGTCGCGGCAGGGAGGATTCGGGACGAGCAGTACTTC.

The chain combines TRBV6-4 with TRBJ2-3; TRBD1 or TRBD2 may be the D gene (6 bases each). CDR3 length: 17 amino acids. Germline V gives CDR1 MRHNA, CDR2 SNTAGT. V lost 4 bases and J lost 1, with 18 bases in between. The CDR3 DNA reads TGTGCCAGCAGTGGCCTCCTTCGGGGGCGAGGCACAGATACGCAGTATTTT. Protein sequence: CASSGLLRGRGTDTQYF.

CDR3 protein: CASIAGSGANVLTF. In DNA form, the CDR3 reads TGTGCCAGCATCGCAGGGTCTGGGGCCAACGTCCTGACTTTC. The genes are TRBV7-2 and TRBJ2-6; a weak D match, TRBD1 (5 bases). The CDR3 totals 14 residues. Germline assignment: CDR1 SGHTA and CDR2 FQGNSA. V lost 7 bases, J lost 1 base, and 8 bases lay in between. Combining the CDR3 with reference TRBV7-2 and TRBJ2-6 gives the whole variable domain GAGVSQSPSNKVTEKGKDVELRCDPISGHTALYWYRQSLGQGLEFLIYFQGNSAPDKSGLPSDRFSAERTGGSVSTLTIQRTQQEDSAVYLCASIAGSGANVLTFGAGSRLTVL.

V usage is TRBV7-6 and J usage is TRBJ2-5; 7 bases map to TRBD2. There are 15 residues in the CDR3. V dropped 5 bases and J dropped 5; count of bases not matched to a gene: 11. CDR1 and CDR2 from the germline V gene are SGHVS and FNYEAQ. Here the CDR3 reads CASSQSGPGRETQYF. The DNA of the CDR3 is TGTGCCAGCAGCCAATCCGGTCCCGGGAGGGAGACCCAGTACTTC. The entire variable domain, with the rest obtained from reference TRBV7-6 and TRBJ2-5, is as follows: GAGVSQSPRYKVTKRGQDVALRCDPISGHVSLYWYRQALGQGPEFLTYFNYEAQQDKSGLPNDRFSAERPEGSISTLTIQRTEQRDSAMYRCASSQSGPGRETQYFGPGTRLLVL.

V and J are TRBV29-1 and TRBJ2-1, with D maybe TRBD1 (6 bases). V was trimmed by 8 bases and J by 15 bases, leaving 20 bases between them. The germline CDR1 and CDR2 sequences are SQVTM and ANQGSEA. The CDR3 has 11 amino acids. The CDR3 DNA follows: TGCAGCTCATCGATGGGACACTTGGTGTTCTTC. This gives the protein CSSSMGHLVFF.

This chain links TRBV7-3 with TRBJ1-4; D might be TRBD1 (6 bases). This CDR3 has 18 residues. Germline-derived CDR1 and CDR2 are SGHTA and FQGTGA. V was cut by 7 bases and J by 6 bases, with 27 bases left in between. The CDR3 spells CASNPRLGRGPDDEKLFF. In DNA form, the CDR3 reads TGTGCCAGCAACCCGAGGTTGGGCAGGGGTCCCGACGATGAAAAACTGTTTTTT.

The gene calls are TRBV25-1 and TRBJ2-7, with TRBD1 identical over 9 bases. The V segment lost 5 bases and the J segment 5 bases; nucleotides outside the gene matches: 10. The CDR3 sequence is 15 residues long. The germline V gene encodes CDR1 MGHDK and CDR2 SYGVNS. This CDR3 is CASSPDRGLRDEQYF. In DNA, the CDR3 is TGTGCCAGCAGTCCGGACAGGGGATTGAGGGACGAGCAGTACTTC.

This sequence joins TRBV2 and TRBJ2-1; no reliable D call. Trimming shortened V by 7 bases and J by 8 bases, and 18 bases separated the two germline ends. The CDR3 spans 14 residues. CDR1 is SNHLY and CDR2 is FYNNEI in the germline V gene. This chain's CDR3 is CASNLGIRSHEQFF. CDR3 bases: TGTGCCAGCAATTTAGGGATCCGATCCCATGAGCAGTTCTTC.

The chain carries TRBV29-1 and TRBJ2-1, with 7 bases identical to TRBD1. This CDR3 spans 14 amino acids. Trimming removed 7 bases from V and 0 bases from J; junction bases left unmatched: 6. The germline V gene encodes CDR1 SQVTM and CDR2 ANQGSEA. The CDR3 DNA reads TGCAGCGGTACAGGGGCGAGCTCCTACAATGAGCAGTTCTTC. Residues: CSGTGASSYNEQFF.

The gene calls are TRBV30 and TRBJ1-1; D might be TRBD1 (6 bases). The CDR3 consists of 15 residues. Trimming removed 0 bases at V and 4 bases at J, with 15 bases between. Germline CDR1 GTSNPN, CDR2 SVGIG (reference sequence). The CDR3 DNA reads TGTGCCTGGAGTGTAGTACAGGGCGTGGGCACTGAAGCTTTCTTT. Its translation: CAWSVVQGVGTEAFF. The entire variable domain, with the rest obtained from reference TRBV30 and TRBJ1-1, is as follows: SQTIHQWPATLVQPVGSPLSLECTVEGTSNPNLYWYRQAAGRGLQLLFYSVGIGQISSEVPQNLSASRPQDRQFILSSKKLLLSDSGFYLCAWSVVQGVGTEAFFGQGTRLTVV.

The CDR3 here is CAWSLAGGQPQHF. The CDR3 nucleotides are TGTGCCTGGAGTCTGGCAGGCGGTCAGCCCCAGCATTTT. The chain combines TRBV30 with TRBJ1-5; D is undetermined. The CDR3 totals 13 residues. Germline CDR1 and CDR2: GTSNPN and SVGIG (reference sequence). V was clipped by 2 bases and J by 6 bases, with 11 bases between them.

The chain employs TRBV29-1 and TRBJ1-4; TRBD1 is a possible D gene (6 bases). Looked up from germline, CDR1 is SQVTM and CDR2 is ANQGSEA. Trimming pared 6 bases from V and 0 bases from J, leaving 17 bases between. This CDR3 has 16 amino acids. CDR3 nucleotide sequence: TGCAGCGTGTCGCGAGGGGGAGATCCAACTAATGAAAAACTGTTTTTT. It specifies CSVSRGGDPTNEKLFF.

A few counts support this clone. This chain connects TRBV7-9 to TRBJ1-5; TRBD1 agrees at 8 bases. Germline V CDR1 and CDR2: SEHNR, FQNEAQ (reference sequence). The trim removed 5 bases at V and 3 bases at J, leaving 3 bases unmatched. The CDR3 is 14 residues long. The CDR3 reads CASSPQGANQPQHF. The CDR3 DNA follows: TGTGCCAGCAGCCCCCAGGGGGCCAATCAGCCCCAGCATTTT.

The rearrangement joins TRBV29-1 to TRBJ1-3; TRBD1 matches 7 bases. This CDR3 region has 15 residues. In germline, CDR1 is SQVTM, CDR2 ANQGSEA. Trimming at V came to 6 bases and at J to 3 bases, leaving 11 bases not matched to a gene. CDR3 sequence reads: CSVANAGTDGNTIYF. Written as DNA, the CDR3 is TGCAGCGTAGCAAACGCCGGGACAGATGGAAACACCATATATTTT.

The rearrangement links TRBV7-2 to TRBJ2-7; D is unclear. Trimming cost V 1 base and J 2 bases, with 3 bases left between them. The V gene's germline CDR1 is SGHTA and CDR2 FQGNSA. The CDR3 has 12 amino acids. This CDR3 is CASSLEAYEQYF. The CDR3 DNA reads TGTGCCAGCAGCTTAGAAGCCTACGAGCAGTACTTC.

V is TRBV7-2 and J is TRBJ2-2; no definite D call. Germline CDR1 is SGHTA and CDR2 is FQGNSA. Trimming removed 6 bases at V and 4 bases at J, with 15 bases between. This CDR3 is built from 15 residues. The CDR3, as DNA: TGTGCCAGCAGTTCATATGGACCAACCACCGGGGAGCTGTTTTTT. Protein: CASSSYGPTTGELFF.

Of note for this clone: This CDR3 is also generated by other DNA sequences in the sample. V and J are TRBV30 and TRBJ2-5; the D is unclear. Germline V gene lookup returns CDR1 GTSNPN and CDR2 SVGIG (reference sequence). This CDR3 is built from 14 residues. V dropped 1 base and J dropped 0 bases, with 9 bases sitting between them. DNA of the CDR3: TGTGCCTGGAGTGCGCGAGTGTACCAAGAGACCCAGTACTTC. It encodes CAWSARVYQETQYF.

Turning to this clone: The same CDR3 also results from other DNA sequences found in this sample. The rearrangement uses TRBV6-1 and TRBJ1-5, with D unclear. V was trimmed by 2 bases and J by 4 bases, leaving 0 bases between them. The CDR3 is 11 amino acids. The germline V gene encodes CDR1 MNHNS and CDR2 SASEGT. The CDR3 protein is CASSENQPQHF. The CDR3 region has the DNA TGTGCCAGCAGTGAAAATCAGCCCCAGCATTTT.

The V call is TRBV7-9, the J call TRBJ2-3, with D perhaps matching TRBD1 (6 bases). The germline V gene encodes CDR1 SEHNR and CDR2 FQNEAQ (reference sequence). This CDR3 has 15 residues. Trimming removed 2 bases at V and 2 bases at J, with 11 bases between. The CDR3 loop reads CASSLSDSNTDTQYF. CDR3 coding DNA: TGTGCCAGCAGCTTATCGGACAGCAACACAGATACGCAGTATTTT.

The chain couples TRBV5-1 to TRBJ1-2; D uncertain. Trimming removed 2 bases from V and 2 bases from J, with 16 bases in between. The CDR3 runs 16 residues. Germline V lookup: CDR1 SGHRS, CDR2 YFSETQ. The CDR3 is CASSFEGRGTNYGYTF. The DNA of the CDR3 is TGCGCCAGCAGCTTCGAAGGACGGGGAACAAACTATGGCTACACCTTC.

This clone appeared a single time. This chain uses TRBV30 with TRBJ2-3, with D possibly being TRBD2 (5 bases). V was shortened by 5 bases and J by 0 bases, with 9 bases between the two germline ends. This CDR3 has 13 amino acids. CDR1 is GTSNPN, CDR2 SVGIG, per germline (reference sequence). The CDR3 coding sequence is TGTGCCTGGGGACTTCCCAGCACAGATACGCAGTATTTT. It translates to CAWGLPSTDTQYF.

This clone was picked up one time. The chain carries TRBV29-1 and TRBJ1-2; D not resolved. CDR3 length: 14 residues. Trimming took off 6 bases at V and 3 bases at J, with 17 bases between the two ends. The germline gives CDR1 SQVTM, CDR2 ANQGSEA. The DNA for the CDR3 is TGCAGCGTCCCCCCGACGGAGGGCGACTATGGCTACACCTTC. Translation gives CSVPPTEGDYGYTF. Looking up the rest from reference TRBV29-1 and TRBJ1-2 gives the full variable domain: SAVISQKPSRDICQRGTSLTIQCQVDSQVTMMFWYRQQPGQSLTLIATANQGSEATYESGFVIDKFPISRPNLTFSTLTVSNMSPEDSSIYLCSVPPTEGDYGYTFGSGTRLTVV.

V usage is TRBV30 and J usage is TRBJ2-4; maybe TRBD2 (6 bases). Germline V CDR1 and CDR2: GTSNPN, SVGIG (reference sequence). V lost 0 bases to trimming and J lost 6 bases, with 18 bases between them. CDR3 length: 16 amino acids. CDR3 nucleotides: TGTGCCTGGAGTGTCGGGGGTCCGGGACTGGGAAACATTCAGTACTTC. As protein: CAWSVGGPGLGNIQYF.

This rearrangement joins TRBV10-3 to TRBJ1-1; no firm D call. Per germline, CDR1 ENHRY and CDR2 SYGVKD. This CDR3 is built from 13 residues. Trimming stripped 5 bases from V and 3 bases from J, with 10 bases between. Here the CDR3 reads CAISPARDTEAFF. The CDR3 bases are TGTGCCATCAGTCCAGCCCGGGACACTGAAGCTTTCTTT.